This T cell receptor (beta chain) is from a study of blood T cells in healthy people across ages. Background on the study: About one barcoded TCR beta cDNA was captured per two T cells. Study-wide results and caveats: Since the PBMCs were unsorted, naive and antigen-experienced cells could not be conclusively compared. Strong correlation was found linking TCR beta diversity to naive T cell percentage.

A second PCR of roughly 7 to 11 cycles used a sample-barcoded 5' primer and a J-beta primer mix. Per sample, CDR3-containing paired-end reads numbered at least 3 million. TCRdb reprocessed the 5' RACE reads with MiXCR, giving one entry per CDR3 protein. Of some 730,000 distinct CDR3 sequences listed, about a fifth are singletons. As concerns this clonotype: What it binds is unknown.

The TCR originated in a man between 65 and 85 years old in good health. The material sequenced was blood.

CDR3 region: CAIRNNRGGDGQFF. CDR3 DNA: TGTGCCATCAGGAACAACAGGGGTGGGGATGGGCAGTTCTTC. V and J are TRBV10-3 and TRBJ2-5, with 7 nucleotides matching TRBD1. Matching the DNA end better, TRBJ2-1 makes the J call doubtful. Germline loops: CDR1 ENHRY, CDR2 SYGVKD. The CDR3 sequence is 14 residues long.